The 17 T cell receptor beta chains in this list originate from one sample, sequenced in a study of blood T cell repertoires in COVID-19. Only in-frame clones appear in the TCRdb table, and some are missing; sequencing was by immunoSEQ multiplex PCR. Here the sample spans about 55,000 clones, roughly 90% being singletons. The sequenced material came from peripheral blood. These receptors came from a man aged 35 to 55 with COVID-19, enrolled during active disease.

The chain carries TRBV24-1 and TRBJ2-5; weak D call: TRBD2 (6 bases). V shed 7 bases and J shed 2 bases, with 13 bases lying between them. The CDR3 spans 14 residues. Germline V gives CDR1 KGHDR, CDR2 SFDVKD. CDR3 nucleotides: TGTGCCACCAGGAGTAGCGGAATTCAAGAGACCCAGTACTTC. Encoded protein: CATRSSGIQETQYF.

The chain is built from TRBV6-4 and TRBJ1-1, with D unclear. Germline CDR1 reads MRHNA; CDR2 reads SNTAGT. The CDR3 spans 13 residues. V was trimmed by 4 bases and J by 2 bases, leaving 8 bases between them. DNA for the CDR3: TGTGCCAGCAGTGCCCGGAGTAACACTGAAGCTTTCTTT. This encodes CASSARSNTEAFF.

This chain joins TRBV28 and TRBJ2-7, with 8 bases identical to TRBD1. The germline V gene encodes CDR1 MDHEN and CDR2 SYDVKM. With 6 bases clipped from V and 6 bases from J, the junction kept 10 bases outside the gene matches. CDR3 length equals 14 residues. CDR3 sequence (DNA): TGTGCCAGCAGCACCGTAGACAGGGGTTTCGAGCAGTACTTC. This codes for CASSTVDRGFEQYF. The complete variable domain, with remaining parts taken from reference TRBV28 and TRBJ2-7, reads DVKVTQSSRYLVKRTGEKVFLECVQDMDHENMFWYRQDPGLGLRLIYFSYDVKMKEKGDIPEGYSVSREKKERFSLILESASTNQTSMYLCASSTVDRGFEQYFGPGTRLTVT.

The genes are TRBV7-8 and TRBJ2-7, with 7 nucleotides matching TRBD1. The length of the CDR3 is 13 residues. The ends lost 5 bases at V and 12 bases at J; junction bases unmatched: 13. Germline-derived CDR1 and CDR2 are SGHVS and FQNEAQ. The CDR3 DNA reads as TGTGCCAGCAGCCCAACCAGGACAGGCGAGGGGTACTTC. Protein product: CASSPTRTGEGYF.

The V and J genes are TRBV10-3 and TRBJ2-3; a weak D match, TRBD2 (6 bases). V was clipped by 0 bases and J by 0 bases, with 13 bases between them. The CDR3 sequence is 17 residues long. The germline gives CDR1 ENHRY, CDR2 SYGVKD. The CDR3 region has the DNA TGTGCCATCAGTGAGTCGATGCCGGGGGTAAGCACAGATACGCAGTATTTT. This sequence encodes CAISESMPGVSTDTQYF.

This clone was detected only a few times. For the CDR3, the DNA is TGCGCCAGCAGCTTGGTACCGGGAGGTGAGCAGTTCTTC. This translates into CASSLVPGGEQFF. The gene calls are TRBV5-1 and TRBJ2-1, with TRBD2 matching over 7 bases. The trim removed 0 bases at V and 9 bases at J, leaving 3 bases unmatched. Germline values: CDR1 SGHRS, CDR2 YFSETQ. This CDR3 region has 13 residues.

The rearrangement links TRBV27 to TRBJ1-1, with a weak D call TRBD1 (5 bases). Trimming stripped 2 bases from V and 1 base from J, with 8 bases between. This CDR3 has 14 amino acids. CDR1 and CDR2 from the germline V gene are MNHEY and SMNVEV (reference sequence). The CDR3 spells CASSLKTGNTEAFF. In DNA form, the CDR3 reads TGTGCCAGCAGTTTAAAAACAGGGAACACTGAAGCTTTCTTT.

The chain combines TRBV10-3 with TRBJ2-7, with TRBD2 identical over 8 bases. Germline V gives CDR1 ENHRY, CDR2 SYGVKD. The CDR3 is 16 amino acids. V dropped 0 bases and J dropped 0; count of bases not matched to a gene: 4. The CDR3 nucleotides are TGTGCCATCAGTGAGTCAAGGACTAGCAGCTCCTACGAGCAGTACTTC. Translating it yields CAISESRTSSSYEQYF.

The chain is built from TRBV30 and TRBJ2-5; D call uncertain. Germline loops: CDR1 GTSNPN, CDR2 SVGIG (reference sequence). Trimming pared 0 bases from V and 5 bases from J, leaving 10 bases between. The CDR3 runs 13 residues. In DNA form, the CDR3 reads TGTGCCTGGAGTGTAATCCTATGGGAGACCCAGTACTTC. Translating it yields CAWSVILWETQYF.

The chain carries TRBV30 and TRBJ2-7; no definite D call. CDR1 and CDR2 (germline): GTSNPN, SVGIG (reference sequence). V was trimmed by 0 bases and J by 5 bases, leaving 5 bases between them. This CDR3 contains 11 residues. The CDR3 coding sequence is TGTGCCTGGAGTGTTAGCCACGAGCAGTACTTC. Its protein is CAWSVSHEQYF. The variable domain in full, with the rest retrieved from reference TRBV30 and TRBJ2-7, is SQTIHQWPATLVQPVGSPLSLECTVEGTSNPNLYWYRQAAGRGLQLLFYSVGIGQISSEVPQNLSASRPQDRQFILSSKKLLLSDSGFYLCAWSVSHEQYFGPGTRLTVT.

In this sample, this clone turned up once. V usage is TRBV30 and J usage is TRBJ2-5, with D possibly being TRBD2 (5 bases). Germline V CDR1 and CDR2: GTSNPN, SVGIG (reference sequence). The CDR3 length is 12 residues. V was trimmed by 8 bases and J by 5 bases, leaving 15 bases between them. CDR3 region: CALDAGGETQYF. Written as DNA, the CDR3 is TGTGCCCTAGACGCAGGCGGGGAGACCCAGTACTTC.

The CDR3 region is CASSGFRGSYNEQFF. CDR3 DNA sequence: TGTGCCAGCAGTGGGTTTCGGGGATCCTACAATGAGCAGTTCTTC. This chain joins TRBV2 and TRBJ2-1; D is possibly TRBD2 (5 bases). The length of the CDR3 is 15 residues. The V end was cut by 4 bases, the J end by 1 base, with 11 bases between. The germline CDR1 and CDR2 sequences are SNHLY and FYNNEI. Filled out from reference TRBV2 and TRBJ2-1, the complete variable domain reads EPEVTQTPSHQVTQMGQEVILRCVPISNHLYFYWYRQILGQKVEFLVSFYNNEISEKSEIFDDQFSVERPDGSNFTLKIRSTKLEDSAMYFCASSGFRGSYNEQFFGPGTRLTVL.

The V and J genes are TRBV6-5 and TRBJ2-5, with D maybe TRBD2 (6 bases). This CDR3 region has 13 residues. V lost 8 bases and J 1 base, leaving 11 bases between the germline ends. From germline, CDR1 is MNHEY and CDR2 SVGAGI. CDR3 DNA: TGTGCCAGCCGCGCGGGGTTCCAAGAGACCCAGTACTTC. Translated, it gives CASRAGFQETQYF.

V usage is TRBV7-9 and J usage is TRBJ2-7, with D unresolved. The V gene lost 0 bases and the J gene lost 0 bases, with 6 bases spanning the gap. The CDR3 totals 14 residues. Germline CDR1 and CDR2: SEHNR and FQNEAQ (reference sequence). CDR3 loop: CASSLAASSYEQYF. CDR3 sequence (DNA): TGTGCCAGCAGCTTAGCAGCAAGCTCCTACGAGCAGTACTTC. Combining the CDR3 with reference TRBV7-9 and TRBJ2-7 gives the whole variable domain DTGVSQNPRHKITKRGQNVTFRCDPISEHNRLYWYRQTLGQGPEFLTYFQNEAQLEKSRLLSDRFSAERPKGSFSTLEIQRTEQGDSAMYLCASSLAASSYEQYFGPGTRLTVT.

The J gene is TRBJ1-1, the V gene TRBV19; D unclear. CDR1 is LNHDA and CDR2 is SQIVND in the germline V gene (reference sequence). Trimming cost V 5 bases and J 2 bases, with 12 bases left between them. This CDR3 region has 14 residues. For the CDR3, the DNA is TGTGCCAGTAGTCGACTAAGGGCTAACACTGAAGCTTTCTTT. This encodes CASSRLRANTEAFF.

J is TRBJ1-1 and V is TRBV7-9; 8 bases are shared with TRBD1. V lost 5 bases, J lost 4 bases, and 3 bases stayed unmatched. The CDR3 is 13 amino acids. Germline V gene data show CDR1 as SEHNR and CDR2 as FQNEAQ (reference sequence). The CDR3 DNA reads TGTGCCAGCAGCCGGACAGGGTCCACTGAAGCTTTCTTT. Protein: CASSRTGSTEAFF.

The genes are TRBV19 and TRBJ2-7, with 7 bases lining up with TRBD1. Germline loops: CDR1 LNHDA, CDR2 SQIVND (reference sequence). Trimming removed 1 base from V and 3 bases from J; junction bases left unmatched: 3. The CDR3 has 14 amino acids. The CDR3 DNA is TGTGCCAGTAGTATAGTCCCAGGGGGCTACGAGCAGTACTTC. Protein sequence: CASSIVPGGYEQYF.